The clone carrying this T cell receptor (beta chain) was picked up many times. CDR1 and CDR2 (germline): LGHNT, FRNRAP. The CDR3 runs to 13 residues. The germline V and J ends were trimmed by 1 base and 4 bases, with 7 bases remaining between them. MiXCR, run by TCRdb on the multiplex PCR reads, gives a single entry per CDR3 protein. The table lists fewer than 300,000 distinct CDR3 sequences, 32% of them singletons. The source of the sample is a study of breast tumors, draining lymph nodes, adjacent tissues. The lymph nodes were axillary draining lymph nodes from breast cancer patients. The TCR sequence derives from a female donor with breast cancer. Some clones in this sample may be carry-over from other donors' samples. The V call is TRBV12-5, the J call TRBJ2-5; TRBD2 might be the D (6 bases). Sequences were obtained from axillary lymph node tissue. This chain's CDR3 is CASGLGGVETQYF. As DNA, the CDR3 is TGTGCTAGTGGTTTGGGGGGGGTAGAGACCCAGTACTTC.